This entry describes one TCR beta chain. Germline V lookup: CDR1 SGHNT, CDR2 YENEEA. This CDR3 has 16 residues. Trimming pared 1 base from V and 8 bases from J, leaving 18 bases between. In the authors' methods: By means of reference gene primer amplification, nucleated cell counts were estimated. The table came from immunoSEQ multiplex PCR; TCRdb's copy has only in-frame clones and leaves some out. That table supplies the V and J calls and clone size; D and trimming were determined from the DNA. The table includes over 90,000 clones, around nine tenths detected once. The sample comes from a study of blood T cell repertoires in COVID-19. The wider study: Sites across the United States, Italy and Spain contributed samples from acute and convalescent COVID-19. Sample material is recorded as cDNA or gDNA derived from T cells, B-cell-depleted T cells, or PBMCs.

Seattle cases were enrolled at active infection and followed longitudinally. The sample comprised peripheral blood. The origin of this receptor is a woman in her 50s with COVID-19, enrolled during active disease. V and J are TRBV11-3 and TRBJ2-1, with a weak D call TRBD2 (6 bases). The CDR3 DNA sequence: TGTGCCAGCAGCTTAGTGGGGCAGGCGGGAAGTGATGAGCAGTTCTTC. This gives the protein CASSLVGQAGSDEQFF. The variable domain in full, with the rest retrieved from reference TRBV11-3 and TRBJ2-1, is EAGVVQSPRYKIIEKKQPVAFWCNPISGHNTLYWYLQNLGQGPELLIRYENEEAVDDSQLPKDRFSAERLKGVDSTLKIQPAELGDSAVYLCASSLVGQAGSDEQFFGPGTRLTVL.